The rows below give T cell receptor beta chains drawn from one sample of a study of T cell responses to AZD1222 COVID-19 vaccine. Profiling relied on immunoSEQ multiplex PCR, and the TCRdb table lists in-frame clones only, not all of them. The top ten hold 6.5% to 8.5% of the sample, which has over 100,000 clones, 90% seen once. The material sequenced was peripheral blood, taken on day 0 of AZD1222 vaccination. Receptors originate from an adult in good health. CDR3s include the opening cysteine and the closing phenylalanine or tryptophan.

v_call	j_call	cdr3_aa
TRBV7-3	TRBJ2-7	CASSPGLDYEQYF
TRBV28	TRBJ1-1	CASSLWGPREGQVNTEAFF
TRBV30	TRBJ2-2	CAWSGLVFGGELFF
TRBV19	TRBJ2-2	CASSAQGSGELFF
TRBV3-1/TRBV3-2	TRBJ1-1	CASSQGSRGFNTEAFF
TRBV7-9	TRBJ2-3	CASSQSGADTQYF
TRBV4-2	TRBJ2-7	CATSRQGRDEQYF
TRBV6-2/TRBV6-3	TRBJ2-1	CASSQRGLAGNEQFF
TRBV28	TRBJ1-2	CASSLGSRGANYGYTF
TRBV11-3	TRBJ2-1	CASSQTGNEQFF
TRBV5-1	TRBJ1-3	CASSDEETSGNTIYF
TRBV18	TRBJ1-2	CASSPLRALRGFGYTF
TRBV7-8	TRBJ2-3	CASSSGLAGLTDTQYF
TRBV27	TRBJ2-2	CASSFGEGGQGGELFF
TRBV2	TRBJ2-5	CASKRLSDSFLETQYF
TRBV10-3	TRBJ1-2	CAISEDRGLGYTF
TRBV6-5	TRBJ2-3	CASSPMDTQYF
TRBV28	TRBJ2-2	CASRVSGELFF
TRBV5-1	TRBJ1-1	CASSLTGDNEAFF
TRBV5-1	TRBJ2-1	CASSSAGTSYNEQFF
TRBV4-3	TRBJ2-1	CASSHLTGGDNEQFF
TRBV6-2/TRBV6-3	TRBJ2-1	CASSPDRTSSYNEQFF
TRBV7-2	TRBJ2-7	CASSLRWQGSYEQYF
TRBV27	TRBJ2-3	CATLGDTQYF
TRBV6-5	TRBJ1-6	CASSYSSQQGASPLHF
TRBV6-5	TRBJ1-1	CASSSVNTEAFF
TRBV6-6	TRBJ1-4	CASSGQANEKLFF
TRBV19	TRBJ2-2	CASSIAWTGEIRTGELFF
TRBV29-1	TRBJ2-3	CSVETSPTDTQYF
TRBV4-3	TRBJ1-2	CASSQGRTGLHGYTF
TRBV3-1/TRBV3-2	TRBJ2-3	CASSQDLPGGPADTQYF
TRBV6-1	TRBJ2-2	CASSALEAGAANTGELFF
TRBV11-2	TRBJ2-2	CASSYRPGYGELFF
TRBV6-5	TRBJ1-2	CASSRGQGATGYTF
TRBV24-1	TRBJ1-2	CATSAAGGLYNGYTF
TRBV4-3	TRBJ2-7	CASSQDRGGLNYEQYF
TRBV6-6	TRBJ1-2	CASSARTGLYGYTF
TRBV12-5	TRBJ2-1	CASSRGASYNEQFF
TRBV11-2	TRBJ2-7	CASSLVGTSFHEQYF
TRBV25-1	TRBJ2-7	CASSEYGRDYEQYF
TRBV28	TRBJ1-2	CASSSPGQGYYGYTF
TRBV11-2	TRBJ1-5	CASSLWPGENQPQHF
TRBV7-6	TRBJ1-1	CASSVLRAVYPTEAFF